This entry lists 6 T cell receptor beta chains sequenced from one sample in a study of CD8+ T cells in alopecia areata. Isolated RNA was reverse transcribed into cDNA used as the sequencing template. Sequenced by immunoSEQ multiplex PCR; TCRdb stores in-frame clones only, minus some. The sample comprises about 76,000 clones, about 71% of which are singletons, and 23% rests with the top ten. Treatment noted: oral pan-JAK inhibitor, 5-10 mg twice daily. The sample was CD8+ T cells sorted from blood, taken at week 24, from a patient treated with tofacitinib. These receptors came from a human donor with alopecia areata.

The V call is TRBV6-4, the J call TRBJ2-1, with D perhaps matching TRBD2 (5 bases). The CDR3 contains 14 residues. Germline assignment: CDR1 MRHNA and CDR2 SNTAGT. Trimming removed 5 bases at V and 8 bases at J, with 16 bases between. The CDR3 coding sequence is TGTGCCAGCAGTATAGGGCGGGCCGGGGATGAGCAGTTCTTC. This gives the protein CASSIGRAGDEQFF.

In this sample, this clone turned up a few times. This sequence joins TRBV4-1 and TRBJ2-5; no definite D call. The CDR3 runs to 13 residues. Trimming pared 4 bases from V and 5 bases from J, leaving 11 bases between. Germline V lookup: CDR1 MGHRA, CDR2 YSYEKL. The DNA of the CDR3 is TGCGCCAGCAGCCCCCACAGCCAGGAGACCCAGTACTTC. Amino acids: CASSPHSQETQYF.

The chain couples TRBV5-1 to TRBJ1-1; D not certain. From germline, CDR1 is SGHRS and CDR2 YFSETQ. This CDR3 is built from 13 residues. The V gene lost 4 bases and the J gene lost 1 base, with 8 bases spanning the gap. Here the CDR3 reads CASSQTTNTEAFF. In DNA, the CDR3 is TGCGCCAGCAGCCAGACGACGAACACTGAAGCTTTCTTT.

There are many counts of this clone. The chain has TRBV9 and TRBJ2-6; D is uncertain. The germline gives CDR1 SGDLS, CDR2 YYNGEE. The germline V and J ends were trimmed by 3 bases and 1 base, with 5 bases remaining between them. The CDR3 is 14 amino acids. This chain's CDR3 is CASSGQSGANVLTF. In nucleotides, the CDR3 is TGTGCCAGCAGCGGGCAATCTGGGGCCAACGTCCTGACTTTC.

This clone showed up just a few times. The chain uses TRBV20-1 and TRBJ2-7; D unresolved. The CDR3 has 11 amino acids. V lost 6 bases and J lost 3, with 9 bases in between. Germline loops: CDR1 DFQATT, CDR2 SNEGSKA (reference sequence). CDR3 protein: CSADNLYEQYF. CDR3 in DNA: TGCAGTGCCGACAACCTCTACGAGCAGTACTTC.

This clone was counted only a few times. V and J are TRBV27 and TRBJ1-2; D is ambiguous. V gave up 4 bases and J gave up 2 bases, with 17 bases separating them. The germline V gene has CDR1 MNHEY and CDR2 SMNVEV (reference sequence). The CDR3 loop spans 16 amino acids. The CDR3 protein is CASSSLVGPENYGYTF. For the CDR3, the DNA is TGTGCCAGCAGTTCACTGGTGGGTCCCGAGAACTATGGCTACACCTTC.